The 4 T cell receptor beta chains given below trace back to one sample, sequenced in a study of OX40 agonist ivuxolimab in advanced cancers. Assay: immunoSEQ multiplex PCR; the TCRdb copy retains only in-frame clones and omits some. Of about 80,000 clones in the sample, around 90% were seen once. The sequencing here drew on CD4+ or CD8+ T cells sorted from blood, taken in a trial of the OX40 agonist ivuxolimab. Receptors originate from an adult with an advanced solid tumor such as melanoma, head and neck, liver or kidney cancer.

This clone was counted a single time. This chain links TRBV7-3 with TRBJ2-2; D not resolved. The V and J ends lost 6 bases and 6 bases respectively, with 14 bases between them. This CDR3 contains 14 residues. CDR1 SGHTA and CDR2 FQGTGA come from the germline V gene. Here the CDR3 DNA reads TGTGCCAGCAGATTTTCGAAGTCCGCCGGGGAGCTGTTTTTT. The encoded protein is CASRFSKSAGELFF.

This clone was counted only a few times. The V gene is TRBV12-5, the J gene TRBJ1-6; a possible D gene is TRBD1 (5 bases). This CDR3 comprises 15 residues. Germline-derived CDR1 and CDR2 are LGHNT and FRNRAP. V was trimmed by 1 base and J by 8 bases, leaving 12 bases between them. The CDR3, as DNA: TGTGCTAGTGGTTTGGCCACCACAGGCCATTCACCCCTCCACTTT. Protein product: CASGLATTGHSPLHF. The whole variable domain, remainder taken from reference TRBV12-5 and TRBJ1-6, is DARVTQTPRHKVTEMGQEVTMRCQPILGHNTVFWYRQTMMQGLELLAYFRNRAPLDDSGMPKDRFSAEMPDATLATLKIQPSEPRDSAVYFCASGLATTGHSPLHFGNGTRLTVT.

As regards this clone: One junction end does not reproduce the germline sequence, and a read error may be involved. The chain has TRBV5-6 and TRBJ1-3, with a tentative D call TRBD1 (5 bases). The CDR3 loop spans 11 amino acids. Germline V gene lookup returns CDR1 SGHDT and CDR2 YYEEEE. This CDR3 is CASSHTGAGVF. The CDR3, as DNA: TGTGCCAGCAGCCACACCGGGGCGGGAGTTTTT.

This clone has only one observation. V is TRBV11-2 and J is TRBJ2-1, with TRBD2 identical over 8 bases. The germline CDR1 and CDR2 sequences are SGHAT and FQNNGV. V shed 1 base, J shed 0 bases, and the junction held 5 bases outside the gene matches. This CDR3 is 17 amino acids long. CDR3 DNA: TGTGCCAGCAGCTTAGCCCTAGCGGGTAGCTCCTACAATGAGCAGTTCTTC. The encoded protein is CASSLALAGSSYNEQFF. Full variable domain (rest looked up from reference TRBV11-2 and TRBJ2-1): EAGVAQSPRYKIIEKRQSVAFWCNPISGHATLYWYQQILGQGPKLLIQFQNNGVVDDSQLPKDRFSAERLKGVDSTLKIQPAKLEDSAVYLCASSLALAGSSYNEQFFGPGTRLTVL.